The subject of this entry is one T cell receptor (beta chain). The antigen is undetermined. These data are taken from a study of T cell clusters in autoimmune cytopenias. Study at large: Healthy donor controls had a mean age of about 50 years and median age of about 64 years. Study-level points and caveats: The T cell clusters were defined only in silico, without experimental functional validation.

There are 11 residues in the CDR3. CDR1 and CDR2 from the germline V gene are DFQATT and SNEGSKA (reference sequence). About 39,000 genome equivalents of blood DNA were amplified for TRB. Multiplex touch-down PCR amplified TRB using TRB-A and TRB-B pools in one tube. Following a re-call of the multiplex PCR reads, TCRdb has one entry per CDR3 protein and lacks DNA. The sample includes approximately 11,000 distinct CDR3 sequences. These data are also associated with another study on T cell repertoires in aging, cancer and after chemotherapy. That work states: Healthy donor repertoires were recorded over several months to years and showed clear clonal overlap. The repertoire data cannot show anything about immunological memory following chemotherapy.

The chain uses TRBV20-1 and TRBJ1-4; TCRdb lists TRBD1, though no DNA is available to test this call. The source material was peripheral blood. This clonotype originated in a human donor in good health. The CDR3 sequence: CSAPRQGKLFF.